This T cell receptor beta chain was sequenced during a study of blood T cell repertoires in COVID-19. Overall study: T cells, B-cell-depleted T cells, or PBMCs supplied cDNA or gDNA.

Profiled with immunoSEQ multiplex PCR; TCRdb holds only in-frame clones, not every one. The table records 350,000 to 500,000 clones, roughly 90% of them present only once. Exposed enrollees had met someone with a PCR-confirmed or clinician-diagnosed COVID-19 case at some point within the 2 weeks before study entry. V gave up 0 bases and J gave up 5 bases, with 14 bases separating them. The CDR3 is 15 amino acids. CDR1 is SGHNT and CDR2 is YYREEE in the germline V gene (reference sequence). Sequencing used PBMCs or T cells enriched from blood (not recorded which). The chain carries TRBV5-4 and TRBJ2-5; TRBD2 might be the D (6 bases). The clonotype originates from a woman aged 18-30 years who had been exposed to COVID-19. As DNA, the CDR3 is TGTGCCAGCAGCTTGGCACCGGGGGAAATGGAGACCCAGTACTTC. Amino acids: CASSLAPGEMETQYF.